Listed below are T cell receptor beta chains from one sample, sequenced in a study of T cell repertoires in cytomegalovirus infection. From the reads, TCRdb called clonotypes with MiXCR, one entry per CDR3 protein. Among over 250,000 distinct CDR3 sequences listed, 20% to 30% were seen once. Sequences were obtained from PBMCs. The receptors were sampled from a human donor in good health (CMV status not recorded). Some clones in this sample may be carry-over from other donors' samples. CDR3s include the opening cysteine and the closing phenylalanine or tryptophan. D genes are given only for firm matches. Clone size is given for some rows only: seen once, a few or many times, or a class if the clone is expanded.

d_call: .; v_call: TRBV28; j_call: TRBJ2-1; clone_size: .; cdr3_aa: CAAEGGLYNEQFF; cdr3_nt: TGTGCGGCAGAGGGAGGCCTATACAATGAGCAGTTCTTC
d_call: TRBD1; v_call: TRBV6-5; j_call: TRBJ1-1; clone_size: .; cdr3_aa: CASSLDRGITEAFF; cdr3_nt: TGTGCCAGCAGCCTGGACAGGGGGATCACTGAAGCTTTCTTT
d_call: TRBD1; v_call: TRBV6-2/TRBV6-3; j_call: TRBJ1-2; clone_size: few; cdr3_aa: CASRGATGNNYGYTF; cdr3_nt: TGTGCCAGCAGGGGCGCGACAGGGAACAACTATGGCTACACCTTC
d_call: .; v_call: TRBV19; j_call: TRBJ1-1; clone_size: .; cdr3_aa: CASSISVNLMNTEAFF; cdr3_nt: TGTGCCAGTAGTATCTCTGTGAACCTTATGAACACTGAAGCTTTCTTT
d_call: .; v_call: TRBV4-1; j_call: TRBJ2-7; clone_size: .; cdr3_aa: CASSRLGEGFVLYEQYF; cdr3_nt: TGCGCCAGCAGCCGGCTAGGAGAAGGTTTTGTCCTCTACGAGCAGTACTTC
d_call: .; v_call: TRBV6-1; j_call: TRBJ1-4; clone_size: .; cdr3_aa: CASSDGRPTTNEKLFF; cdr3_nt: TGTGCCAGCAGTGATGGTCGGCCTACAACTAATGAAAAACTGTTTTTT
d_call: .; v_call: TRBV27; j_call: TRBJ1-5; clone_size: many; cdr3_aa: CASSSRDSNQPQHF; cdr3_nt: TGTGCCAGCAGTTCCCGGGACTCCAATCAGCCCCAGCATTTT
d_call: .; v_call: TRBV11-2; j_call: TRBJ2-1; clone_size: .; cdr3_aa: CASSLTTGGGNEQFF; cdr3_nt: TGTGCCAGCAGCTTAACGACCGGAGGCGGCAATGAGCAGTTCTTC
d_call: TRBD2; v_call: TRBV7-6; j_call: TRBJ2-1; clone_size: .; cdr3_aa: CASSLASLAGNNEQFF; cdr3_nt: TGTGCCAGCAGCTTAGCGTCGTTAGCGGGTAACAATGAGCAGTTCTTC
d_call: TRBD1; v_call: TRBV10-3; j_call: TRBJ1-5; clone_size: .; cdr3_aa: CAINTHRGNHPQHF; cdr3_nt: TGTGCCATCAATACGCACAGGGGGAATCATCCCCAGCATTTT
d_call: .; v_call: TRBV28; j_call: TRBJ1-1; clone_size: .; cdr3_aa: CASSLMGAEAFF; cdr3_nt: TGTGCCAGCAGTTTAATGGGGGCTGAAGCTTTCTTT
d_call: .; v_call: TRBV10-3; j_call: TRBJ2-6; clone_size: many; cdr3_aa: CAIRGRNSGANVLTF; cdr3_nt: TGTGCCATCAGGGGACGGAACTCTGGGGCCAACGTCCTGACTTTC
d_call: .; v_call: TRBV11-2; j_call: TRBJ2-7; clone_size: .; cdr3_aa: CASSPRPNGYEQYF; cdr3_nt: TGTGCCAGCAGCCCCCGCCCGAACGGCTACGAGCAGTACTTC
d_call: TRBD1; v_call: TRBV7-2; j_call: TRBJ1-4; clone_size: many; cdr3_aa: CASSKLGQGVEKLFF; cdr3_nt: TGTGCCAGCAGCAAGCTTGGACAGGGGGTCGAAAAACTGTTTTTT
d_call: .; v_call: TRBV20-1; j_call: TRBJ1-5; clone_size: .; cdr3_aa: CSARSGVMQHF; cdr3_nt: TGCAGTGCCAGGAGTGGGGTGATGCAGCATTTT
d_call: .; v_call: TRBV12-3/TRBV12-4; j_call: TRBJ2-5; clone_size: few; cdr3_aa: CASSRSGIGGETQYF; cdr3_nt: TGTGCCAGCAGTCGTAGCGGAATAGGGGGAGAGACCCAGTACTTC
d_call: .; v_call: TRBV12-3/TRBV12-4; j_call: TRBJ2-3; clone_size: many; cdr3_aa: CASSLTLVGDTQYF; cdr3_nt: TGTGCCAGCAGTCTGACACTAGTCGGAGATACGCAGTATTTT
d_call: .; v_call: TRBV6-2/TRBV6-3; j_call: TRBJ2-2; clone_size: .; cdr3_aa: CASRYTLAWDTGELFF; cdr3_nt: TGTGCCAGCAGATACACCTTAGCGTGGGACACCGGGGAGCTGTTTTTT
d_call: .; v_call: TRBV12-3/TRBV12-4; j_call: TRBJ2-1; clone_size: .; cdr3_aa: CASSPTGLSASSEQFF; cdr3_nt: TGTGCCAGCAGTCCTACAGGGTTGAGCGCTTCGAGTGAGCAGTTCTTC
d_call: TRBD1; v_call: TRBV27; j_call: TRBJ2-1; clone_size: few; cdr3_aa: CASTDPGQPQFF; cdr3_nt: TGTGCCAGCACCGACCCGGGACAGCCGCAGTTCTTC
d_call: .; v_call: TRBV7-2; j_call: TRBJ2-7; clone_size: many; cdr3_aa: CASSGAIYEQYF; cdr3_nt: TGTGCCAGCAGCGGAGCAATCTACGAGCAGTACTTC
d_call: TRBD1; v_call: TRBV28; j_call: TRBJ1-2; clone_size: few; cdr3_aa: CASRLQGVAHGYTF; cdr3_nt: TGTGCCAGCAGGTTACAGGGGGTGGCCCATGGCTACACCTTC
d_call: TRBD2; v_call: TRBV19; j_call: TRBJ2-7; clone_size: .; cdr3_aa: CASSSLAGVSYEQYF; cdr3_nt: TGTGCCAGTAGTTCACTAGCGGGAGTGTCCTACGAGCAGTACTTC
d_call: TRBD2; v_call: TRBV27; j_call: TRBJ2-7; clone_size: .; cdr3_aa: CASRRTSGTTSYEQYF; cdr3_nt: TGTGCCAGCAGGCGGACTAGCGGGACCACCTCCTACGAGCAGTACTTC
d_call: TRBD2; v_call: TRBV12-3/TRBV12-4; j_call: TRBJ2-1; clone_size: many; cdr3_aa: CASSLDGLAGSEQFF; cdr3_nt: TGTGCCAGCAGTTTAGACGGACTAGCGGGATCTGAGCAGTTCTTC
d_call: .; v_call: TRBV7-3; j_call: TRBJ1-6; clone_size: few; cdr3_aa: CASSLDRNYSPLHF; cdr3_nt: TGTGCCAGCAGCTTAGACAGGAACTATTCACCCCTCCACTTT
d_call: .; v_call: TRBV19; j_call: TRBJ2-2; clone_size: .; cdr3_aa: CASSTLATGELFF; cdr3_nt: TGTGCCAGTAGTACCCTAGCGACCGGGGAGCTGTTTTTT
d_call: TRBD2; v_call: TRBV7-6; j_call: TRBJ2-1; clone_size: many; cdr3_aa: CASSLPGLGDNEQFF; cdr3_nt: TGTGCCAGCAGCTTACCGGGACTAGGCGACAATGAGCAGTTCTTC
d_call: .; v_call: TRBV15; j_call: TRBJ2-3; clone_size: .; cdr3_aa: CATSRETDTQYF; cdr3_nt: TGTGCCACCAGCAGAGAGACCGATACGCAGTATTTT
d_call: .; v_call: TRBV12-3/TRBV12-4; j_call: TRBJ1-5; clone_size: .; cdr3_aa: CASGRPQPQHF; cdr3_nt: TGTGCCAGCGGTCGCCCCCAGCCCCAGCATTTT
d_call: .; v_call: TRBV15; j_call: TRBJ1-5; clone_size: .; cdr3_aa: CATSKGDQLRNQPQHF; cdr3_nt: TGTGCCACCAGCAAAGGGGACCAACTCCGCAATCAGCCCCAGCATTTT
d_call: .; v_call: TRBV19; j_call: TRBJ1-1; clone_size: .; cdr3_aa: CATSGTPNLLTEAFF; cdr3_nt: TGTGCCACCTCCGGGACACCGAACTTACTCACTGAAGCTTTCTTT
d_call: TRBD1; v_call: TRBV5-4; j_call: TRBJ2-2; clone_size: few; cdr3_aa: CASSTGQGWDTGELFF; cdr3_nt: TGTGCCAGCAGCACTGGACAGGGGTGGGATACCGGGGAGCTGTTTTTT
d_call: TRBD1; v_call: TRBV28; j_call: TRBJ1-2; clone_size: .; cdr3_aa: CASSGRASGGSNYGYTF; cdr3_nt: TGTGCCAGCAGTGGGCGAGCCTCAGGGGGCTCTAACTATGGCTACACCTTC
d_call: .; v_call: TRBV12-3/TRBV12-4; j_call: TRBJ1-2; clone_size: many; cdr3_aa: CASRHQDSWGYTF; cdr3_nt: TGTGCCAGCAGGCACCAGGACAGCTGGGGCTACACCTTC
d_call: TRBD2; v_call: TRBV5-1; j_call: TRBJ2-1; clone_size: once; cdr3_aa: CASSLAGSGRAYNEQFF; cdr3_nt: TGCGCCAGCAGCTTGGCCGGTAGCGGGAGGGCTTACAATGAGCAGTTCTTC
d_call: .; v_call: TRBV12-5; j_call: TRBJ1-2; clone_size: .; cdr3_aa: CASGLVPPGRAYGYTF; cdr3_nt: TGTGCTAGTGGTTTGGTACCGCCAGGCAGAGCTTATGGCTACACCTTC
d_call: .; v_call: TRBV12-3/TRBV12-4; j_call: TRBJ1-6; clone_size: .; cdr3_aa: CASSFTDSPLHF; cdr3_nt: TGTGCCAGCAGTTTTACGGATTCACCCCTCCACTTT
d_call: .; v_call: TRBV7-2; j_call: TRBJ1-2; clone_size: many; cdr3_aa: CASSSRMWEEGYGYTF; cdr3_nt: TGTGCCAGCAGCTCCCGCATGTGGGAGGAGGGCTATGGCTACACCTTC
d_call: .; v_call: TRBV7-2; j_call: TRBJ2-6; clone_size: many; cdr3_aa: CASSLVSHSGANVLTF; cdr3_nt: TGTGCCAGCAGCTTAGTGTCCCACTCTGGGGCCAACGTCCTGACTTTC
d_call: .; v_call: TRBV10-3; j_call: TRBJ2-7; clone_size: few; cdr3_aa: CAISESPKSSYEQYF; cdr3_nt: TGTGCCATCAGTGAGTCGCCGAAAAGCTCCTACGAGCAGTACTTC
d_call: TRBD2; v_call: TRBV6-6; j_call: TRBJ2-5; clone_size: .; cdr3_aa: CASSYQRGLETQYF; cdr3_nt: TGTGCCAGCAGTTACCAGCGGGGTCTAGAGACCCAGTACTTC
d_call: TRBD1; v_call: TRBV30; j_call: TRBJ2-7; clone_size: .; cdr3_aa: CAWRAGTGELEQYF; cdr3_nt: TGTGCCTGGAGGGCCGGGACAGGGGAATTGGAGCAGTACTTC
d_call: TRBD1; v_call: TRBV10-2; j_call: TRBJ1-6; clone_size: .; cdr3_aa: CASVRDRVNSPLHF; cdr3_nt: TGCGCCAGCGTACGGGACAGGGTTAATTCACCCCTCCACTTT
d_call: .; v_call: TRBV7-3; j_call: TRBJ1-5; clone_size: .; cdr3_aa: CASSSGGVGQPQHF; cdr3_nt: TGTGCCAGCAGCTCAGGAGGGGTAGGGCAGCCCCAGCATTTT
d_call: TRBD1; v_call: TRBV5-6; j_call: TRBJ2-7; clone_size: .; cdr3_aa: CASSLRGQGKYEQYF; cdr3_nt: TGTGCCAGCAGCCTTAGGGGACAGGGTAAATACGAGCAGTACTTC
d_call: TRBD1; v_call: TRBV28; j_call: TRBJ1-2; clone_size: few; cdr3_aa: CASRTTGRAGGYTF; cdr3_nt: TGTGCCAGCAGGACGACAGGGCGAGCTGGTGGCTACACCTTC
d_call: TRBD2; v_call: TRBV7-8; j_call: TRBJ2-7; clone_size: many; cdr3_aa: CASTKAGGPKYEQYF; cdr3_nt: TGTGCCAGCACCAAAGCGGGAGGGCCCAAATACGAGCAGTACTTC
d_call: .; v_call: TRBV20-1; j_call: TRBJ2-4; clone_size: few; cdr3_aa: CSARDNGSPSIQYF; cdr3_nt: TGCAGTGCTAGAGATAACGGGAGTCCCAGCATTCAGTACTTC
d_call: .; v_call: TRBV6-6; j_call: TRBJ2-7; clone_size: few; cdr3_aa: CASRSDTYEQYF; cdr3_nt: TGTGCCAGCAGATCCGACACGTACGAGCAGTACTTC
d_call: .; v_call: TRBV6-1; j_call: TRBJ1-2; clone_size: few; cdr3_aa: CASSAGVGYGGYTF; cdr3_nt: TGTGCCAGCAGTGCAGGAGTGGGGTATGGAGGCTACACCTTC
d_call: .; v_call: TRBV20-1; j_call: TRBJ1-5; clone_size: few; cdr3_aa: CSARQGADNQPQHF; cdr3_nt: TGCAGTGCTAGGCAAGGGGCAGACAATCAGCCCCAGCATTTT
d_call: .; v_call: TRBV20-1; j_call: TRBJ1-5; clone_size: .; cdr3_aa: CSASQGSGGGNQPQHF; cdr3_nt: TGCAGTGCTAGTCAGGGTAGCGGAGGTGGGAATCAGCCCCAGCATTTT
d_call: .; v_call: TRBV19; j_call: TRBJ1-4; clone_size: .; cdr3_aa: CASSSGASNEKLFF; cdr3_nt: TGTGCCAGTAGTTCTGGGGCCTCTAATGAAAAACTGTTTTTT